The 21 T cell receptor beta chains in this list originate from one sample, sequenced in a study of response to subunit inactivated influenza vaccine. TCRdb recomputed calls from the RT-PCR reads with MiXCR, one row per CDR3 protein. The table lists roughly 540,000 distinct CDR3 sequences, under 30% of them singletons, with 2.5% to 3.5% in the top ten. The data were also submitted as part of a second study, on T cells expressing NK-cell markers. That paper notes: UMIs accompanied the 5'RACE template switching by which TCR beta cDNA was made.

Sequencing was performed on CD4+ T cells sorted from PBMCs, taken 11 to 12 days after vaccination. These TCRs come from a man over 45 who received an inactivated influenza vaccine.

The sample holds a few counts of this clonotype. V is TRBV12-3 or TRBV12-4 and J is TRBJ2-1; weak D call: TRBD2 (5 bases). Trimming shortened V by 6 bases and J by 4 bases, and 10 bases separated the two germline ends. CDR3 length: 13 residues. The CDR3 spells CASSLQRYNEQFF. Written as DNA, the CDR3 is TGTGCCAGCAGCCTACAGCGGTACAATGAGCAGTTCTTC.

The chain recombines TRBV4-3 with TRBJ2-7; TRBD1 or TRBD2 may be the D gene (6 bases each). CDR1 LGHNA and CDR2 YSLEER come from the germline V gene. This CDR3 has 16 residues. Deletions cut 0 bases from V and 2 bases from J, with 14 bases between. The CDR3 region is CASSQDHGGRAYEQYF. The DNA of the CDR3 is TGCGCCAGCAGCCAAGATCACGGGGGCCGGGCCTACGAGCAGTACTTC.

The V and J genes are TRBV9 and TRBJ2-3, with D possibly being TRBD1 or TRBD2 (5 bases each). Trimming shortened V by 4 bases and J by 6 bases, and 21 bases separated the two germline ends. Germline V CDR1 and CDR2: SGDLS, YYNGEE. CDR3 length: 16 residues. This chain's CDR3 is CASSQTGTHMTDTQYF. The DNA for the CDR3 is TGTGCCAGCAGCCAAACCGGGACCCACATGACCGATACGCAGTATTTT. The full variable domain, completed using reference TRBV9 and TRBJ2-3, is DSGVTQTPKHLITATGQRVTLRCSPRSGDLSVYWYQQSLDQGLQFLIQYYNGEERAKGNILERFSAQQFPDLHSELNLSSLELGDSALYFCASSQTGTHMTDTQYFGPGTRLTVL.

This chain links TRBV20-1 with TRBJ1-2; possible D gene TRBD1, 5 bases. Trimming took off 5 bases at V and 1 base at J, with 8 bases between the two ends. In germline, CDR1 is DFQATT, CDR2 SNEGSKA (reference sequence). The CDR3 runs to 12 residues. The CDR3 DNA is TGCAGTGCTCGCGACAGTAACTATGGCTACACCTTC. Protein: CSARDSNYGYTF.

This chain joins TRBV20-1 and TRBJ1-3; D is uncertain. Per the germline V gene, CDR1 is DFQATT and CDR2 is SNEGSKA (reference sequence). Trimming took 2 bases from V and 8 from J, leaving 10 bases between them. CDR3 length: 12 residues. CDR3 region: CSARPGPDTIYF. CDR3 sequence (DNA): TGCAGTGCTAGACCGGGCCCGGACACCATATATTTT.

The rearrangement joins TRBV2 to TRBJ2-3; D tentatively fits TRBD1 or TRBD2 (5 bases each). V gave up 8 bases and J gave up 10 bases, with 19 bases separating them. CDR1 is SNHLY, CDR2 FYNNEI, per germline. CDR3 size: 13 residues. The CDR3 is CASGTAPSLAQYF. The CDR3, as DNA: TGTGCCAGCGGGACGGCGCCGTCCCTTGCGCAGTATTTT.

There are a few counts of this clonotype. The J gene is TRBJ1-3, the V gene TRBV3-1, with TRBD1 as a possible D gene (5 bases). The CDR3 is made up of 14 amino acids. The germline CDR1 and CDR2 sequences are LGHDT and YNNKEL (reference sequence). V was pared by 1 base and J by 4 bases, with 8 bases between. The CDR3 DNA is TGTGCCAGCAGCCAAGGCAGGGTCGGAAACACCATATATTTT. Translated: CASSQGRVGNTIYF.

This clonotype was counted between two and nine times. This chain uses TRBV28 with TRBJ2-2, with no clear D. V was trimmed by 5 bases and J by 0 bases, leaving 10 bases between them. The CDR3 is made up of 15 amino acids. The germline V gene encodes CDR1 MDHEN and CDR2 SYDVKM. The CDR3 here is CASSHHAANTGELFF. The CDR3 nucleotides are TGTGCCAGCAGTCACCATGCGGCGAACACCGGGGAGCTGTTTTTT.

This clonotype was counted only a few times. The rearrangement links TRBV5-1 to TRBJ2-3; 11 bases match TRBD2. Germline V gene lookup returns CDR1 SGHRS and CDR2 YFSETQ. The CDR3 covers 16 residues. With 4 bases clipped from V and 5 bases from J, the junction kept 9 bases outside the gene matches. CDR3 sequence: CASSMELAGVGDTQYF. CDR3 coding DNA: TGCGCCAGCAGCATGGAACTAGCGGGGGTGGGAGATACGCAGTATTTT.

This chain uses TRBV12-3 or TRBV12-4 with TRBJ1-3; 7 bases fit TRBD1. CDR3 length: 17 amino acids. V lost 1 base and J lost 0; bases outside the gene matches: 6. The CDR3 reads CASSLGDTGVSGNTIYF. The CDR3 DNA reads TGTGCCAGCAGTTTAGGGGATACAGGGGTCTCTGGAAACACCATATATTTT.

This clonotype was seen only a few times. The chain combines TRBV4-1 with TRBJ2-1; D possibly matches TRBD1 or TRBD2 (6 bases each). Deletions cut 5 bases from V and 0 bases from J, with 17 bases between. Germline V CDR1 and CDR2: MGHRA, YSYEKL. The CDR3 has 17 residues. This chain's CDR3 is CASSAWRGSSSYNEQFF. The DNA for the CDR3 is TGCGCCAGCAGCGCGTGGAGGGGGTCGAGCTCCTACAATGAGCAGTTCTTC.

This clonotype was observed a handful of times. V and J are TRBV6-1 and TRBJ2-1; D is possibly TRBD2 (6 bases). The V and J ends lost 6 bases and 0 bases respectively, with 12 bases between them. CDR3 length: 15 amino acids. CDR1 is MNHNS, CDR2 SASEGT, per germline. In DNA form, the CDR3 reads TGTGCCAGCAGGAAACGGGGGAGCTCCTACAATGAGCAGTTCTTC. Protein product: CASRKRGSSYNEQFF.

The chain carries TRBV18 and TRBJ2-1, with 9 nucleotides matching TRBD1. V lost 3 bases, J lost 4 bases, and 10 bases stayed unmatched. Per the germline V gene, CDR1 is KGHSH and CDR2 is LQKENI. This CDR3 region has 17 residues. The CDR3 sequence: CASSPQTGTGTYNEQFF. The CDR3 bases are TGTGCCAGCTCACCTCAGACCGGGACAGGGACATACAATGAGCAGTTCTTC.

This chain uses TRBV12-3 or TRBV12-4 with TRBJ1-2, with unresolved D. The CDR3 has 14 residues. V was shortened by 5 bases and J by 6 bases, with 16 bases between the two germline ends. CDR3 loop: CASSHRARVDGYTF. The DNA for the CDR3 is TGTGCCAGCAGTCACCGGGCTAGGGTTGATGGCTACACCTTC.

The V and J genes are TRBV2 and TRBJ1-6; 7 bases are a match to TRBD1. The CDR3 is 16 amino acids. V lost 4 bases to trimming and J lost 10 bases; unmatched junction nucleotides: 13. Germline V gene sequence: CDR1 SNHLY, CDR2 FYNNEI. This chain's CDR3 is CASSGTPTGVGSPLHF. Here the CDR3 DNA reads TGTGCCAGCAGTGGTACACCCACAGGGGTTGGGTCACCCCTCCACTTT.

This clonotype has a count of ten or more. This chain uses TRBV30 with TRBJ1-2, with 8 bases matching TRBD1. Germline CDR1 reads GTSNPN; CDR2 reads SVGIG (reference sequence). CDR3 size: 13 residues. J lost 8 bases, V lost 2 bases, and 7 bases had no gene match. The CDR3 protein is CAWSSTGGRGYTF. For the CDR3, the DNA is TGTGCCTGGAGTTCTACAGGGGGGAGAGGCTACACCTTC.

This clonotype was seen a few times. J is TRBJ2-5 and V is TRBV20-1; the match to TRBD2 covers 8 bases. The germline CDR1 and CDR2 sequences are DFQATT and SNEGSKA (reference sequence). J was trimmed by 4 bases and V by 3 bases; bases with no gene match: 7. The CDR3 extends over 14 amino acids. CDR3 nucleotide sequence: TGCAGTGCTAGGACGGGAGGGCCGGGAGAGACCCAGTACTTC. This encodes CSARTGGPGETQYF.

This clonotype was counted only a few times. J is TRBJ2-3 and V is TRBV20-1, with D tentatively TRBD1 (7 bases). The ends were cut back, 1 base at V and 5 bases at J, with 19 bases in the middle. The CDR3 spans 16 residues. CDR1 and CDR2 (germline): DFQATT, SNEGSKA (reference sequence). The CDR3 region is CSARGVTGPGRDTQYF. In DNA form, the CDR3 reads TGCAGTGCTAGAGGGGTGACAGGGCCCGGGAGAGATACGCAGTATTTT.

This clonotype was counted ten times or more. The rearrangement joins TRBV29-1 to TRBJ2-1; TRBD1 is a possible D gene (6 bases). The CDR3 consists of 13 residues. The ends were cut back, 5 bases at V and 2 bases at J, with 10 bases in the middle. CDR1 and CDR2 (germline): SQVTM, ANQGSEA. The CDR3 loop is CSVQGDTYNEQFF. Written as DNA, the CDR3 is TGCAGCGTTCAAGGGGACACCTACAATGAGCAGTTCTTC.

CDR3 sequence: CASSRLGGDGYTF. The CDR3 nucleotides are TGTGCCAGCTCACGCTTGGGGGGCGATGGCTACACCTTC. The chain recombines TRBV18 with TRBJ1-2, with D tentatively TRBD1 (6 bases). V dropped 4 bases and J dropped 6 bases, with 12 bases sitting between them. CDR3 length: 13 residues. Germline CDR1 reads KGHSH; CDR2 reads LQKENI. The variable domain in full, with the rest retrieved from reference TRBV18 and TRBJ1-2, is NAGVMQNPRHLVRRRGQEARLRCSPMKGHSHVYWYRQLPEEGLKFMVYLQKENIIDESGMPKERFSAEFPKEGPSILRIQQVVRGDSAAYFCASSRLGGDGYTFGSGTRLTVV.

This clonotype was seen a few times. The chain combines TRBV5-1 with TRBJ2-2; TRBD2 is a possible D gene (6 bases). Deletions cut 3 bases from V and 4 bases from J, with 13 bases between. Germline V gives CDR1 SGHRS, CDR2 YFSETQ. There are 15 residues in the CDR3. CDR3 sequence reads: CASSWGELGTGELFF. CDR3 sequence (DNA): TGCGCCAGCAGCTGGGGGGAACTGGGCACCGGGGAGCTGTTTTTT. Drawing the rest from reference TRBV5-1 and TRBJ2-2, the complete variable domain is KAGVTQTPRYLIKTRGQQVTLSCSPISGHRSVSWYQQTPGQGLQFLFEYFSETQRNKGNFPGRFSGRQFSNSRSEMNVSTLELGDSALYLCASSWGELGTGELFFGEGSRLTVL.